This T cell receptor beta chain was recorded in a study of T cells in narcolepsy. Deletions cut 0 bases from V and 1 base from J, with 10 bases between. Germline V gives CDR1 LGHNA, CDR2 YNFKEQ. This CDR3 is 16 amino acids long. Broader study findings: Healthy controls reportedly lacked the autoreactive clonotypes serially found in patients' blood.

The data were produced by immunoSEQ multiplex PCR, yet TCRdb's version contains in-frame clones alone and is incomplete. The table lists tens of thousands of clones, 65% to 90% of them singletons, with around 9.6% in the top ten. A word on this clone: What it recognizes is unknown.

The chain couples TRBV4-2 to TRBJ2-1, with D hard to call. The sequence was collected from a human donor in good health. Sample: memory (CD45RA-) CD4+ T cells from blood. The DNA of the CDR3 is TGTGCCAGCAGCCAAGAAGGCGGAAGGTCCTACAATGAGCAGTTCTTC. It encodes CASSQEGGRSYNEQFF.